The 17 T cell receptor beta chains below come from one sample, sequenced in a study of PD-1 blockade in classical Hodgkin lymphoma. Each patient's relapse followed autologous stem cell transplantation, and brentuximab vedotin exposure varied. The assay was immunoSEQ multiplex PCR, and TCRdb's table has in-frame clones only and misses some. Among just over 35,000 clones listed, around 70% were seen once. This specimen was peripheral blood mononuclear cells (PBMCs), taken before the second cycle of nivolumab. These TCRs come from a human donor with classical Hodgkin lymphoma.

This chain joins TRBV27 and TRBJ2-7; 12 bases are shared with TRBD2. V was clipped by 3 bases and J by 3 bases; unmatched bases: 3. Germline lookup yields CDR1 MNHEY and CDR2 SMNVEV (reference sequence). This CDR3 comprises 15 residues. CDR3 coding DNA: TGTGCCAGCAGTTTTATGACTAGCGGGAGCTACGAGCAGTACTTC. This codes for CASSFMTSGSYEQYF.

V is TRBV19 and J is TRBJ1-1; D gene ambiguous. Looked up from germline, CDR1 is LNHDA and CDR2 is SQIVND (reference sequence). V lost 1 base, J lost 4 bases, and 7 bases lay in between. The CDR3 runs 13 residues. Written as DNA, the CDR3 is TGTGCCAGTAGTATAGTAGGGCCCACTGAAGCTTTCTTT. The encoded protein is CASSIVGPTEAFF.

This clone appeared a few times. This chain links TRBV19 with TRBJ2-1; D uncertain. The V gene lost 1 base and the J gene lost 0 bases, with 7 bases spanning the gap. This CDR3 comprises 15 residues. Germline CDR1 reads LNHDA; CDR2 reads SQIVND (reference sequence). The CDR3 sequence: CASSIASSSYNEQFF. The CDR3 DNA is TGTGCCAGTAGTATAGCTTCTAGCTCCTACAATGAGCAGTTCTTC.

The CDR3 loop is CASSLRSGGVHSSYNEQFF. The CDR3 DNA reads TGTGCCAGCAGTTTACGTAGCGGGGGGGTCCATAGCTCCTACAATGAGCAGTTCTTC. J is TRBJ2-1 and V is TRBV27; TRBD2 aligns across 11 bases. CDR1 MNHEY and CDR2 SMNVEV come from the germline V gene (reference sequence). The CDR3 length is 19 residues. V lost 2 bases, J lost 0 bases, and 9 bases stayed unmatched.

The rearrangement joins TRBV4-3 to TRBJ2-6; the D is unclear. The germline V gene encodes CDR1 LGHNA and CDR2 YSLEER. The V end lost 0 bases, the J end lost 4 bases, and 10 bases lay between the germline ends. The CDR3 extends over 16 amino acids. The CDR3 nucleotides are TGCGCCAGCAGCCAAGATGAAACAGCCGGGGCCAACGTCCTGACTTTC. Its translation: CASSQDETAGANVLTF.

The chain joins TRBV18 to TRBJ2-7; no clear D. The V and J ends lost 2 bases and 6 bases respectively, with 17 bases between them. Germline V gene data show CDR1 as KGHSH and CDR2 as LQKENI. The CDR3 extends over 15 amino acids. Here the CDR3 reads CASSPGSQTYLEQYF. CDR3 DNA sequence: TGTGCCAGCTCACCAGGTTCTCAGACATACCTCGAGCAGTACTTC.

The chain recombines TRBV29-1 with TRBJ1-1; unclear D gene. The V end lost 7 bases, the J end lost 0 bases, and 6 bases lay between the germline ends. In germline, CDR1 is SQVTM, CDR2 ANQGSEA. The CDR3 contains 11 residues. Here the CDR3 reads CSAVLNTEAFF. CDR3 nucleotide sequence: TGCAGCGCGGTATTGAACACTGAAGCTTTCTTT.

This clone has just one count. The chain carries TRBV7-2 and TRBJ2-7; TRBD2 is a possible D gene (7 bases). Germline V gene lookup returns CDR1 SGHTA and CDR2 FQGNSA. Trimming pared 1 base from V and 0 bases from J, leaving 16 bases between. The CDR3 spans 17 residues. The CDR3 region has the DNA TGTGCCAGCAGCTTAGGGATACGGGGGGCCCTCTCCTACGAGCAGTACTTC. Translation: CASSLGIRGALSYEQYF.

The J gene is TRBJ2-3, the V gene TRBV9, with TRBD2 matching 13 bases. There are 17 residues in the CDR3. V lost 0 bases, J lost 4 bases, and 5 bases stayed unmatched. CDR1 is SGDLS, CDR2 YYNGEE, per germline. In nucleotides, the CDR3 is TGTGCCAGCAGCGTAGATAAGACTAGCGGGAGGCCAGATACGCAGTATTTT. Protein product: CASSVDKTSGRPDTQYF.

V and J are TRBV5-6 and TRBJ1-1; TRBD1 might be the D (6 bases). This CDR3 contains 15 residues. V was shortened by 4 bases and J by 4 bases, with 17 bases between the two germline ends. Per germline, CDR1 SGHDT and CDR2 YYEEEE. The CDR3 region is CASSGRSGAPTEAFF. As DNA, the CDR3 is TGTGCCAGCAGCGGAAGATCAGGGGCTCCCACTGAAGCTTTCTTT.

The V gene is TRBV27, the J gene TRBJ1-6, with no clear D. The CDR3 runs to 15 residues. Germline V gene data show CDR1 as MNHEY and CDR2 as SMNVEV (reference sequence). Trimming took off 5 bases at V and 8 bases at J, with 16 bases between the two ends. CDR3 in amino acids: CASSQSNYGHSPLHF. The DNA of the CDR3 is TGTGCCAGCAGTCAATCTAACTATGGGCATTCACCCCTCCACTTT.

The genes are TRBV19 and TRBJ2-3; tentative D call: TRBD2 (6 bases). From germline, CDR1 is LNHDA and CDR2 SQIVND (reference sequence). Trimming removed 3 bases at V and 2 bases at J, with 12 bases between. This CDR3 contains 15 residues. The CDR3 loop reads CASSMEVAVTDTQYF. The CDR3, as DNA: TGTGCCAGTAGTATGGAGGTAGCGGTCACAGATACGCAGTATTTT.

This chain uses TRBV5-6 with TRBJ2-7; TRBD1 might be the D (6 bases). The CDR3 extends over 14 amino acids. In germline, CDR1 is SGHDT, CDR2 YYEEEE. The ends were cut back, 0 bases at V and 2 bases at J, with 9 bases in the middle. For the CDR3, the DNA is TGTGCCAGCAGCTTGGGGGGGCGCGCCTACGAGCAGTACTTC. Its translation: CASSLGGRAYEQYF.

This sequence joins TRBV29-1 and TRBJ2-2; 8 bases are shared with TRBD1. V dropped 7 bases and J dropped 5; count of bases not matched to a gene: 6. Per the germline V gene, CDR1 is SQVTM and CDR2 is ANQGSEA. The CDR3 is 13 amino acids. The CDR3 protein is CSAGTGSTGELFF. In nucleotides, the CDR3 is TGCAGCGCCGGGACAGGCTCAACCGGGGAGCTGTTTTTT.

The chain couples TRBV19 to TRBJ2-3; the match to TRBD2 covers 8 bases. CDR3 length equals 15 residues. CDR1 and CDR2 (germline): LNHDA, SQIVND (reference sequence). The ends lost 3 bases at V and 10 bases at J; junction bases unmatched: 12. In nucleotides, the CDR3 is TGTGCCAGTAGTATCGTAGCGGGACCAAGTCAACCGCAGTATTTT. This translates into CASSIVAGPSQPQYF.

The rearrangement uses TRBV7-7 and TRBJ2-5, with TRBD2 matching 7 bases. The V gene's germline CDR1 is SSHAT and CDR2 FNYEAQ (reference sequence). The V segment lost 5 bases and the J segment 4 bases; nucleotides outside the gene matches: 10. The CDR3 contains 15 residues. CDR3: CASSLVGGSGETQYF. CDR3 nucleotides: TGTGCCAGCAGCCTTGTGGGCGGGAGTGGAGAGACCCAGTACTTC.

The chain is built from TRBV19 and TRBJ2-6; no reliable D call. Germline V gene lookup returns CDR1 LNHDA and CDR2 SQIVND (reference sequence). V lost 5 bases and J lost 0, with 8 bases in between. The CDR3 runs to 15 residues. DNA of the CDR3: TGTGCCAGTAGTGGAAGAATCTCTGGGGCCAACGTCCTGACTTTC. This encodes CASSGRISGANVLTF.